This is a list of T cell receptor beta chains from one sample in a study of T-cell memory formation after mild COVID-19. A single record per CDR3 protein comes from TCRdb applying MiXCR to the 5' RACE reads. Of more than 400,000 distinct CDR3 sequences listed, about 20% are singletons. Input material: PBMCs or a T cell subset sorted from them (not recorded which). These receptors originate from an adult woman who had mild COVID-19 (a few samples of this study predate the infection). Cell type and time point are not known. Both conserved end residues are trimmed from each CDR3.

TRBV5-1,TRBJ2-3,ASSFAGVEDTQY
TRBV11-3,TRBJ2-2,ASRRRSQDKTGELF
TRBV9,TRBJ2-5,ASSVATGQETQY
TRBV14,TRBJ2-7,ASSQINEQY
TRBV15,TRBJ2-1,ATSRDPGLAGNEQF
TRBV12-3/TRBV12-4,TRBJ2-2,ASSLRGRGAGELF
TRBV5-1,TRBJ1-4,ASSLHESGEKLF
TRBV5-6,TRBJ1-3,ASRQKPTDPVSGNTIY
TRBV6-6,TRBJ2-4,ASRDTSAKNIQY
TRBV20-1,TRBJ2-1,SASRGGGEQF
TRBV7-9,TRBJ2-1,ASRVSFRSYNEQF
TRBV6-2/TRBV6-3,TRBJ2-4,ASRERTGNIQY
TRBV6-5,TRBJ1-4,ASSYSRQGNNEKLF
TRBV7-3,TRBJ2-4,ASSPSGGGNIQY
TRBV29-1,TRBJ1-1,SVEGDPGDTEAF
TRBV6-1,TRBJ2-1,ASSELGRTSGGTYNEQF
TRBV30,TRBJ2-7,AWSSAGSYEQY
TRBV18,TRBJ2-2,ASSLTHLGTGELF
TRBV9,TRBJ1-2,ASSDPVAGLGYGYT
TRBV6-2/TRBV6-3,TRBJ1-1,ASSYSGENTEAF
TRBV20-1,TRBJ2-2,SASLLNTGELF
TRBV13,TRBJ1-3,ASSPRGWAGNTIY
TRBV11-2,TRBJ1-1,ASSLAEGYKAF
TRBV5-1,TRBJ2-3,ASTLTGGPQY
TRBV5-1,TRBJ2-1,ASSLGTGWEYNEQF
TRBV29-1,TRBJ2-2,SATGTSGRKDTGELF
TRBV30,TRBJ1-2,AWRLLPNYGYT
TRBV20-1,TRBJ2-3,SARKTSGSVDTQY
TRBV7-9,TRBJ2-7,ASSSRGYEQY
TRBV29-1,TRBJ2-5,SVEGLREETQY
TRBV24-1,TRBJ2-6,ATSPDRAGANVLT